The rows below give T cell receptor beta chains drawn from one sample of a study of blood T cell repertoires in COVID-19. The repertoire was sequenced with immunoSEQ multiplex PCR; TCRdb's copy has only in-frame clones and lacks some. The sample lists some 150,000 clones; more than 75% were seen once. The sample consisted of PBMCs or T cells enriched from blood (not recorded which). These receptor sequences come from a human donor with acute COVID-19. The donor label of this sample is uncertain. Each CDR3 is given with its conserved first and last residue. Each record gives: D gene, clone size, J gene, V gene, CDR3 DNA, CDR3 protein. D genes are given only for firm matches. Part of the rows lack a size; the others show once, few, many or a class for expanded clones.

D gene: .; clone size: .; J gene: TRBJ1-2; V gene: TRBV4-1; CDR3 DNA: TGCGCCAGCAGCCCCCAAACGCGGGACTATGGCTACACCTTC; CDR3 protein: CASSPQTRDYGYTF
D gene: TRBD1; clone size: .; J gene: TRBJ1-3; V gene: TRBV15; CDR3 DNA: TGTGCCACCAGCAAAACAGGGGGCGGGAACACCATATATTTT; CDR3 protein: CATSKTGGGNTIYF
D gene: .; clone size: few; J gene: TRBJ1-1; V gene: TRBV11-2; CDR3 DNA: TGTGCCAGCAGCTTCGGAGGATACACTGAAGCTTTCTTT; CDR3 protein: CASSFGGYTEAFF
D gene: .; clone size: .; J gene: TRBJ1-3; V gene: TRBV28; CDR3 DNA: TGTGCCACTGTTACTACAGGGTGGGACACCATATATTTT; CDR3 protein: CATVTTGWDTIYF
D gene: .; clone size: .; J gene: TRBJ2-2; V gene: TRBV19; CDR3 DNA: TGTGCCAGTAGTATAGAGTCGGACACCGGGGAGCTGTTTTTT; CDR3 protein: CASSIESDTGELFF
D gene: .; clone size: .; J gene: TRBJ2-2; V gene: TRBV15; CDR3 DNA: TGTGCCACCAGCTCCCGGACACTGAACACCGGGGAGCTGTTTTTT; CDR3 protein: CATSSRTLNTGELFF
D gene: TRBD1; clone size: .; J gene: TRBJ2-2; V gene: TRBV30; CDR3 DNA: TGTGCCTGGAGCCCCACCGGGACAGGGTCCGGGGAGCTGTTTTTT; CDR3 protein: CAWSPTGTGSGELFF
D gene: .; clone size: .; J gene: TRBJ2-7; V gene: TRBV2; CDR3 DNA: TGTGCCAGCAGTGTTATCGGTACCTACGAGCAGTACTTC; CDR3 protein: CASSVIGTYEQYF
D gene: .; clone size: once; J gene: TRBJ2-5; V gene: TRBV3-1/TRBV3-2; CDR3 DNA: TGTGCCAGCAGCCCCACGCCCGGCAGGGAGACCCAGTACTTC; CDR3 protein: CASSPTPGRETQYF
D gene: TRBD1; clone size: .; J gene: TRBJ1-1; V gene: TRBV18; CDR3 DNA: TGTGCCAGCACTCGGAGTACAGGGGACACTGAAGCTTTCTTT; CDR3 protein: CASTRSTGDTEAFF
D gene: .; clone size: .; J gene: TRBJ2-7; V gene: TRBV10-2; CDR3 DNA: TGCGCCAGCAGGGGGCTCATCTCCTACGAGCAGTACTTC; CDR3 protein: CASRGLISYEQYF
D gene: TRBD1; clone size: .; J gene: TRBJ1-4; V gene: TRBV4-1; CDR3 DNA: TGCGCCAGCAGCCAAGTAGGGACAGGGGGATTTTCCGAAAAACTGTTTTTT; CDR3 protein: CASSQVGTGGFSEKLFF
D gene: .; clone size: .; J gene: TRBJ2-1; V gene: TRBV27; CDR3 DNA: TGTGCCAGCAGTTTAGGGGGGGCGCGTAATGAGCAGTTCTTC; CDR3 protein: CASSLGGARNEQFF
D gene: .; clone size: few; J gene: TRBJ2-1; V gene: TRBV4-1; CDR3 DNA: TGCGCCAGCAGCCGCGGGGAGGCTAGCAGCGACAATGAGCAGTTCTTC; CDR3 protein: CASSRGEASSDNEQFF
D gene: TRBD1; clone size: few; J gene: TRBJ1-1; V gene: TRBV18; CDR3 DNA: TGTGCCAGCTCACCATTCTCGACAGGGGACACTATGAACACTGAAGCTTTCTTT; CDR3 protein: CASSPFSTGDTMNTEAFF
D gene: .; clone size: .; J gene: TRBJ2-5; V gene: TRBV5-6; CDR3 DNA: TGTGCCAGCACCAGGGGCGGGTGGCGGAAAGAGACCCAGTACTTC; CDR3 protein: CASTRGGWRKETQYF
D gene: .; clone size: .; J gene: TRBJ1-2; V gene: TRBV6-1; CDR3 DNA: TGTGCCAGCAGTGAAGCGGGAGGGTTTGATGGCTACACCTTC; CDR3 protein: CASSEAGGFDGYTF
D gene: TRBD1; clone size: .; J gene: TRBJ2-5; V gene: TRBV9; CDR3 DNA: TGTGCCAGCAGCGCCCCCGGGACAGGTGGGAGAGAGACCCAGTACTTC; CDR3 protein: CASSAPGTGGRETQYF
D gene: .; clone size: .; J gene: TRBJ1-3; V gene: TRBV23-1; CDR3 DNA: TGCGCCAGCAGTCCGACAGGAGAGGGCTCTGGAAACACCATATATTTT; CDR3 protein: CASSPTGEGSGNTIYF
D gene: .; clone size: few; J gene: TRBJ2-5; V gene: TRBV7-8; CDR3 DNA: TGTGCCAGCACCACTCTCCCAGGGGGGACCCAAGAGACCCAGTACTTC; CDR3 protein: CASTTLPGGTQETQYF
D gene: TRBD1; clone size: .; J gene: TRBJ2-3; V gene: TRBV7-3; CDR3 DNA: TGTGCCAGCAGCCGGACAGGAGGCACAGATACGCAGTATTTT; CDR3 protein: CASSRTGGTDTQYF
D gene: .; clone size: .; J gene: TRBJ1-1; V gene: TRBV5-1; CDR3 DNA: TGCGCCAGCAGCTTGGGACAGATCAACACTGAAGCTTTCTTT; CDR3 protein: CASSLGQINTEAFF
D gene: .; clone size: .; J gene: TRBJ1-2; V gene: TRBV7-9; CDR3 DNA: TGTGCCAGCAGCTCCTACAGGGTCGGTGGCTACACCTTC; CDR3 protein: CASSSYRVGGYTF